This T cell receptor (beta chain) appears in the sequencing data of a study of beta chain features in type 1 diabetes (dated by TCRdb to between 2018 and 2020). Background for the entire study: Mean age, gender distribution, total cell number and subset yield were not different between patients and healthy donors. Across all samples, some 110,000,000 sorted cells were examined, and cell number per subset correlated strongly with RNA yield. The study compared TCRB repertoires of sorted circulating CD4+ T cell subsets between recently diagnosed type 1 diabetes patients and matched healthy donors. Naive and central memory subsets were obtained from all 28 donors, but regulatory and stem cell-like memory subsets were isolated from only 8 patients and roughly eight healthy donors.

Each donor gave one peripheral blood draw, averaging around 120 mL, which was collected into heparinised tubes. A BD FACSAria II and a panel including CD45RO, CCR7, CD25, CD127, CD95 and CD27 were used to sort naive, central memory, regulatory and stem cell-like memory CD4+ T cells. Every sorted population had a purity above 95%. PBMCs were isolated immediately by Lymphoprep density gradient centrifugation and stained directly without culture. So that batch effects would be minimized, each experiment stained and sorted samples in pairs, pairing one healthy donor with one patient. There are a few counts of this clone. Its antigen has not been determined. Nothing much larger sits one base from this clone, and base qualities are not available. All of the isolated RNA was reverse transcribed with the High Capacity cDNA Reverse Transcription Kit, so expressed TCRB transcripts were sequenced. Naive, central memory and regulatory T cell samples underwent deep immunoSEQ sequencing, averaging about 3.57 million total reads per sample. After sorted cells were lysed in RLT buffer, RNA was extracted with DNase-treated RNeasy Micro or Mini kits, with the choice depending on cell number. To prevent cross-contamination, every cell subset was processed on its own, while patient and healthy donor samples were processed together. The immunoSEQ multiplex PCR was used to amplify TCRB sequences from cDNA, yielding 87-bp fragments that span the CDR3 region. The amplicons were sequenced using the Illumina HiSeq platform. Regarding the original processing steps: Synthetic template baselines were used to correct PCR bias computationally, reads within Hamming distance 2 were collapsed, and singletons that could not be merged were discarded. Reads were aligned against IMGT so that V, D and J genes, CDR3 length and insertions or deletions at six rearrangement sites could be assigned. Within each subset, clonotype counts were normalized to sorted cell number, after which true diversity and Gini coefficients were computed with the tcR R package. Repertoire sharing was quantified using the overlap coefficient calculated on TCRB nucleotide sequences. As a proxy for the pre-selection repertoire, out-of-frame TCRB sequences from naive cells were analyzed. TCRdb took this table from immuneACCESS and kept in-frame rearrangements with V and J called. Such tables lack part of the clones; where checked against another copy, unresolved V genes explain under half of the gap, and the rest is unexplained. The V and J calls and clone size were taken over from that table, and D and trimming were inferred from the DNA. This sample is represented by 640,000 or so clones; over 10% of them were singletons. Of the sample, 0.022% falls within the top ten clones.

General findings and caveats noted by the study authors: Because cDNA was sequenced instead of genomic DNA, highly expressing activated cells could be over-represented, though the groups showed no difference in activation or CD3 levels. Shorter templates might be favored by PCR, yet because patient and control samples were amplified and corrected together, any such skew would affect both groups equally. A moderate but significant shortening of TCRB CDR3 length was observed in type 1 diabetes patients in all four CD4+ subsets. Naive, central memory and regulatory TCRB repertoires appeared to be more similar among patients than among healthy donors. Because small numbers of individuals were included in the HLA sub-analyses, any influence of HLA type on TCRB rearrangement was left unresolved. Patients with type 1 diabetes made fewer insertions and deleted more nucleotides at VDJ recombination sites, implying thymic rearrangement abnormalities.

The sequence was obtained from a man between 18 and 35 years old with type 1 diabetes. Sequencing used naive CD4+ T cells from blood. The sample's cell subset or site label, decoded: true naive CD4+ T cells.

The DNA is TGTGCCAGCAGCCCTAGCCGGGGAACTGAAGCTTTCTTT. This yields the protein CASSPSRGTEAFF. This receptor chain uses TRBV7-6 and TRBJ1-1; no D gene call is confident. The germline V gene gives CDR1 as SGHVS and CDR2 as FNYEAQ. Trimming takes 5 bases from V and 5 bases from J, and the germline ends sit 12 bases apart. The CDR3 numbers 13 residues from cysteine through phenylalanine. CDR3 DNA only is kept here, 39 bases in frame from base 1.